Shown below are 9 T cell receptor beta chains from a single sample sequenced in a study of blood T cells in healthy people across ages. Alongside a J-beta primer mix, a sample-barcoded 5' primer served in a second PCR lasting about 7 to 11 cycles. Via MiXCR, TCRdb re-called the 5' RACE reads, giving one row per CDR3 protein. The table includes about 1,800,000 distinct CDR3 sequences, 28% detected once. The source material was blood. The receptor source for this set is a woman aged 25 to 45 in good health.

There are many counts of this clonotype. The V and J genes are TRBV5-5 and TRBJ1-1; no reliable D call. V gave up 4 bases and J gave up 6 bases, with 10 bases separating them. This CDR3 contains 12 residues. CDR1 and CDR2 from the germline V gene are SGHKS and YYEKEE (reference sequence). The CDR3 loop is CASSTQVAEAFF. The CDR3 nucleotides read TGTGCCAGCAGCACTCAGGTGGCTGAAGCTTTCTTT.

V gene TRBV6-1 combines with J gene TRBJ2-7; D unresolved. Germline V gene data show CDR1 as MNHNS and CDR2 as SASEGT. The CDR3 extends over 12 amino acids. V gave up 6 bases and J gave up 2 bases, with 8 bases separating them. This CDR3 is CASRWRTYEQYF. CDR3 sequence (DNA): TGTGCCAGCAGATGGCGGACCTACGAGCAGTACTTC.

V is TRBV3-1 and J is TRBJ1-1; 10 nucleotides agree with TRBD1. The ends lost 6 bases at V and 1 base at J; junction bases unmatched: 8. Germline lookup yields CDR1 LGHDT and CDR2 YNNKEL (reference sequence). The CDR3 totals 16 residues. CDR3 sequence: CASSSRQGAWNTEAFF. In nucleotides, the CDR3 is TGTGCCAGCAGTTCCCGACAGGGGGCCTGGAACACTGAAGCTTTCTTT.

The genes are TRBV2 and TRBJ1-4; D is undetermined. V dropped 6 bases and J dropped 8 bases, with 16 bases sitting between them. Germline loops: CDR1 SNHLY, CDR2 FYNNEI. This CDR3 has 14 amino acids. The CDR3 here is CASRWEWNGEKLFF. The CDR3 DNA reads TGTGCCAGCAGGTGGGAGTGGAATGGGGAAAAACTGTTTTTT.

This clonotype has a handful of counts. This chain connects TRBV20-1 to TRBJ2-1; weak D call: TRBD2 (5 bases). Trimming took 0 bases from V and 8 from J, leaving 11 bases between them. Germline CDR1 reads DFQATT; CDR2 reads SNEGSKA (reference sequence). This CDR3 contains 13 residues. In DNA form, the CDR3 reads TGCAGTGCTAGAGATTCTCCGAGGGATGAGCAGTTCTTC. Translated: CSARDSPRDEQFF.

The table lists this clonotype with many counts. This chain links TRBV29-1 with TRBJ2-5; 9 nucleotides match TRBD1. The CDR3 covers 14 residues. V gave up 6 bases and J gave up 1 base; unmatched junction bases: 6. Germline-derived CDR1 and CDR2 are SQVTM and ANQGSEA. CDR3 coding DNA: TGCAGCGTCGGCGGACAGGGGATCCAAGAGACCCAGTACTTC. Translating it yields CSVGGQGIQETQYF.

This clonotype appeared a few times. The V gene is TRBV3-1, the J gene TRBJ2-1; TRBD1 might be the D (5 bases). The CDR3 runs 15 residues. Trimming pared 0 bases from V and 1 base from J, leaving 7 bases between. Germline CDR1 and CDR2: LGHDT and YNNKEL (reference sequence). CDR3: CASSQEKGSYNEQFF. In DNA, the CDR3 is TGTGCCAGCAGCCAAGAGAAGGGGTCCTACAATGAGCAGTTCTTC.

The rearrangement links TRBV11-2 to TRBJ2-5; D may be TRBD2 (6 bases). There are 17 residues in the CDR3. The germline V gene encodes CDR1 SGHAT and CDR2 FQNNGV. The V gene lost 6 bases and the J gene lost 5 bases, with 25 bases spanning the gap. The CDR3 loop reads CASRRTLGGGQVETQYF. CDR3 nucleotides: TGTGCCAGCAGGAGGACTCTGGGGGGAGGTCAGGTGGAGACCCAGTACTTC.

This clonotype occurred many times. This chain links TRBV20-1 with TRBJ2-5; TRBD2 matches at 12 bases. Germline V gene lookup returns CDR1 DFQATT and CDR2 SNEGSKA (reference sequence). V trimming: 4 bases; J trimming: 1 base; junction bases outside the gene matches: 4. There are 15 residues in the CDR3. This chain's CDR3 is CSATPLAGGQETQYF. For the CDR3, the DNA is TGCAGTGCTACCCCACTAGCGGGAGGCCAAGAGACCCAGTACTTC.